This T cell receptor (beta chain) originates from a study of blood T cells in healthy people across ages. Germline V lookup: CDR1 MDHEN, CDR2 SYDVKM. The V segment lost 8 bases and the J segment 6 bases; nucleotides outside the gene matches: 9. The CDR3 runs to 14 residues. A sample-barcoded 5' primer and a J-beta primer mix were used in a second PCR of about 6 to 12 cycles. TCRdb called the 5' RACE reads again in MiXCR, with one record for every CDR3 protein. The sample yields 250,000 to 300,000 distinct CDR3 sequences, roughly 26% seen once. This clonotype was observed a few times. Material: blood. The chain is built from TRBV28 and TRBJ2-3; TRBD2 matches at 9 bases. The origin of this receptor is a woman between 65 and 79 years old in good health. CDR3 in DNA: TGTGCCAGCTCTAATGGCGGGAGGGCTGATACGCAGTATTTT. This codes for CASSNGGRADTQYF.